This TCR beta chain was retrieved from a study of cytomegalovirus exposure and HLA in healthy donors. Study conclusions and caveats: Reports credit the classifier with highly specific, highly sensitive diagnosis of cytomegalovirus status.

Notes on this clone: The antigen remains undetermined.

PCR employed 60 Vbeta and 13 Jbeta primers. Generated by immunoSEQ multiplex PCR, the TCRdb table keeps only in-frame clones and is missing some. The sample lists under 200,000 clones, 65% to 70% occurring once. All the people who gave samples were healthy bone marrow donors. This clonotype originated in a woman aged 18-29 years in good health and CMV-seropositive. Input material: PBMCs.

The CDR3 DNA follows: TGTGCCAGCAGTGCCCCCCTAGCGGGAGGCACAGATACGCAGTATTTT. This gives the protein CASSAPLAGGTDTQYF. The chain couples TRBV2 to TRBJ2-3; TRBD2 matches at 10 bases. Germline CDR1 is SNHLY and CDR2 is FYNNEI. CDR3 length: 16 amino acids. The J segment lost 1 base and the V segment lost 4 bases, leaving 5 bases of the junction unmatched. The variable domain in full, completed from reference TRBV2 and TRBJ2-3, reads EPEVTQTPSHQVTQMGQEVILRCVPISNHLYFYWYRQILGQKVEFLVSFYNNEISEKSEIFDDQFSVERPDGSNFTLKIRSTKLEDSAMYFCASSAPLAGGTDTQYFGPGTRLTVL.